The T cell receptor (beta chain) described here comes from a study of shared clonotypes between healthy human individuals. Study-level background: Used for every donor were three CD4 naive, three CD4 memory, two CD8 naive and one CD8 memory plate.

Whole-study findings and limits: Larger estimated richness was generally seen in naive subsets than in memory subsets. For sorted subsets, rarefaction showed incomplete sequencing despite large depth.

The assay was immunoSEQ multiplex PCR, and TCRdb's table has in-frame clones only and misses some. The sample yields 900,000 to 1,200,000 clones, about four fifths seen once. Regarding this clone: Its target is unknown.

Division of CD4+ cells produced a CD45RA+ naive subset and a CD45RA-negative memory subset. The clonotype comes from a man between 18 and 29 years old in good health. Some clones in this sample may be carry-over from other donors' samples. The sequenced material came from memory CD4+ T cells from PBMCs. Subset indicated: CD45RA-negative fraction.

DNA of the CDR3: TGTGCCAGCAGCTCTCTAGCGGGAGCCTCGGCAGTGGAGCAGTTCTTC. This gives the protein CASSSLAGASAVEQFF. The rearrangement links TRBV7-9 to TRBJ2-1; 10 nucleotides line up with TRBD2. V was pared by 4 bases and J by 10 bases, with 13 bases of the junction left unmatched. The CDR3 extends over 16 amino acids. The germline CDR1 and CDR2 sequences are SEHNR and FQNEAQ (reference sequence).